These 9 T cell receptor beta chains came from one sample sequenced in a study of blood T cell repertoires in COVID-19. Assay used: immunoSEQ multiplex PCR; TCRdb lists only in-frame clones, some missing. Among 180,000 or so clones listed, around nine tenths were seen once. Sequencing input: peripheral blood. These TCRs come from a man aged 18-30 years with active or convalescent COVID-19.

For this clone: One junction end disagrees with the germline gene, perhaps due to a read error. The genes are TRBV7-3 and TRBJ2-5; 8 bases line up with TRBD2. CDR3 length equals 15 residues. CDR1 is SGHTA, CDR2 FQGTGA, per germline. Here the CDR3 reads CASSLTGLDQETQYF. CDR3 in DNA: TGTGCCAGCAGCCTGACGGGACTAGACCAGGAGACCCAGTACTTC.

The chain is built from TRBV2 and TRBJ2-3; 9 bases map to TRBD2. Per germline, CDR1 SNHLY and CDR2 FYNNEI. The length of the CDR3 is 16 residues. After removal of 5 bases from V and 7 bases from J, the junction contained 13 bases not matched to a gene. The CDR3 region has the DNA TGTGCCAGCAGTACGACTAGCGGAGAGTTGGGGAATACGCAGTATTTT. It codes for CASSTTSGELGNTQYF.

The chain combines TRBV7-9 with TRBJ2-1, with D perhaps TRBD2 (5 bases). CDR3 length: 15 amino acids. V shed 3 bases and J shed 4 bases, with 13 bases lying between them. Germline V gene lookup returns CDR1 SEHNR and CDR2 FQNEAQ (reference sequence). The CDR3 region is CASSFSEATYNEQFF. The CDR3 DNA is TGTGCCAGCAGCTTTTCGGAGGCAACTTACAATGAGCAGTTCTTC.

The CDR3 DNA reads TGTGCCAGCTCACCATTGGGGACAGATAATTCACCCCTCCACTTT. It translates to CASSPLGTDNSPLHF. V gene TRBV18 combines with J gene TRBJ1-6; 7 positions agree with TRBD1. CDR1 is KGHSH, CDR2 LQKENI, per germline. V was clipped by 2 bases and J by 5 bases; unmatched bases: 3. There are 15 residues in the CDR3. Variable domain in full (rest from reference TRBV18 and TRBJ1-6): NAGVMQNPRHLVRRRGQEARLRCSPMKGHSHVYWYRQLPEEGLKFMVYLQKENIIDESGMPKERFSAEFPKEGPSILRIQQVVRGDSAAYFCASSPLGTDNSPLHFGNGTRLTVT.

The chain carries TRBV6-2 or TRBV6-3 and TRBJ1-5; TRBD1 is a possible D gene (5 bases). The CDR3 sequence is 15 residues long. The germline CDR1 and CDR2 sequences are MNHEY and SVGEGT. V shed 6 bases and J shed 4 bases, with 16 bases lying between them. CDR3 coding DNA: TGTGCCAGCAGCTCCCCGCGGGGGGAAAATCAGCCCCAGCATTTT. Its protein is CASSSPRGENQPQHF.

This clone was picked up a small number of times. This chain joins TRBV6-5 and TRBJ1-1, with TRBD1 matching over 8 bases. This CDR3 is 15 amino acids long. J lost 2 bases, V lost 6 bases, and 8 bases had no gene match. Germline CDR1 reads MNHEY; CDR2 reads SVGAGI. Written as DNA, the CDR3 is TGTGCCAGCAGCGCCATCGGACAGGGTAACACTGAAGCTTTCTTT. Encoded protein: CASSAIGQGNTEAFF.

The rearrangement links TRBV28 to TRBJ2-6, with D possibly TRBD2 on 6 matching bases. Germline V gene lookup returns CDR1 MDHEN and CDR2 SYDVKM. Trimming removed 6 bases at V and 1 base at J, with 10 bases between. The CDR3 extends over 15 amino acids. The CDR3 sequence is CASSLAGSGANVLTF. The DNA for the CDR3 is TGTGCCAGCAGCCTTGCGGGATCTGGGGCCAACGTCCTGACTTTC.

The chain's CDR3 is CASSVSGTQVETQYF. The CDR3 region has the DNA TGTGCCAGCAGCGTGAGCGGAACACAAGTAGAGACCCAGTACTTC. V is TRBV9 and J is TRBJ2-5, with TRBD2 as a possible D gene (5 bases). Germline V gene sequence: CDR1 SGDLS, CDR2 YYNGEE. Trimming removed 2 bases from V and 4 bases from J, with 15 bases in between. This CDR3 comprises 15 residues.

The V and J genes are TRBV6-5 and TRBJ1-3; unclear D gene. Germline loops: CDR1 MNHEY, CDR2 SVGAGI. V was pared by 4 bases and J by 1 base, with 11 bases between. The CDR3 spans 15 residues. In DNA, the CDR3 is TGTGCCAGCAGTTCCGCCGGGGTATCTGGAAACACCATATATTTT. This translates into CASSSAGVSGNTIYF.